Here is one TCR beta chain with its context. Its antigen is not identified. Over chemoradiotherapy, repertoires were sampled more than once. The data were obtained in a study of chemoradiotherapy in HPV16-positive cancers. Looking at the study overall: Functional T-cell assays on a couple of HPV16-positive patients' cells defined candidate HPV-specific clones and common TCR motifs.

Study findings and constraints: Non-HPV-specific T cells did not expand in tumors during treatment, whereas candidate HPV-specific clones and E7-related motifs did. Functional assays defining HPV-specific T cells used only a couple of HPV16-positive patients.

Produced via immunoSEQ multiplex PCR; TCRdb's table is partial and in-frame only. The profile covers tens of thousands of clones, with around 84% appearing a single time and less than 6% taken by the ten largest. Germline loops: CDR1 SNHLY, CDR2 FYNNEI. The CDR3 runs 16 residues. Unmatched junction bases numbered 5, after V lost 2 bases and J lost 4 bases. The sequencing used blood, collected from a patient who underwent chemoradiotherapy. The rearrangement joins TRBV2 to TRBJ2-2, with 9 positions matching TRBD1. This receptor was taken from a human donor with HPV-associated anogenital cancer. The CDR3, as DNA: TGTGCCAGCAGTGAACTGGGGACAGGGCTCACCGGGGAGCTGTTTTTT. Translation gives CASSELGTGLTGELFF.